A single sample gave rise to the 19 T cell receptor beta chains below, sequenced in a study of blood T cell repertoires in COVID-19. Some clones are missing from TCRdb's copy, which holds only in-frame ones; the method was immunoSEQ multiplex PCR. The table lists roughly 260,000 clones, about 87% of them singletons. The material sequenced was peripheral blood. The receptors shown here come from a man aged 55 to 70 who had recovered from COVID-19.

The chain joins TRBV14 to TRBJ2-7, with a weak D call TRBD1 (6 bases). Germline V gives CDR1 SGHDN, CDR2 FVKESK. V was shortened by 4 bases and J by 2 bases, with 15 bases between the two germline ends. This CDR3 has 15 amino acids. The CDR3: CASSLLGTGPYEQYF. The CDR3 nucleotides are TGTGCCAGCAGCCTTTTGGGAACAGGGCCCTACGAGCAGTACTTC.

The chain carries TRBV7-2 and TRBJ1-2; 11 bases agree with TRBD1. The germline V gene has CDR1 SGHTA and CDR2 FQGNSA. V dropped 4 bases and J dropped 5; count of bases not matched to a gene: 3. There are 14 residues in the CDR3. The CDR3 region is CASSSGTGGYGYTF. CDR3 DNA: TGTGCCAGCAGCTCCGGGACAGGGGGTTATGGCTACACCTTC.

This rearrangement joins TRBV5-1 to TRBJ2-3; D is uncertain. Germline lookup yields CDR1 SGHRS and CDR2 YFSETQ. This CDR3 has 13 amino acids. Trimming took off 0 bases at V and 5 bases at J, with 7 bases between the two ends. The CDR3 is CASSLESRDTQYF. The CDR3 DNA sequence: TGCGCCAGCAGCTTGGAATCTCGAGATACGCAGTATTTT.

The chain has TRBV2 and TRBJ1-2, with D hard to call. V gave up 7 bases and J gave up 7 bases, with 10 bases separating them. Germline assignment: CDR1 SNHLY and CDR2 FYNNEI. This CDR3 comprises 11 residues. CDR3 DNA sequence: TGTGCCAGCACCCCGTTCGGTGGCTACACCTTC. Its translation: CASTPFGGYTF.

This chain uses TRBV19 with TRBJ1-1; 10 bases agree with TRBD1. Germline V gene data show CDR1 as LNHDA and CDR2 as SQIVND (reference sequence). Trimming at V came to 3 bases and at J to 3 bases, leaving 7 bases not matched to a gene. The length of the CDR3 is 16 residues. The CDR3 DNA sequence: TGTGCCAGTAGTATGCCAAGACAGGGGGCTGACACTGAAGCTTTCTTT. Protein sequence: CASSMPRQGADTEAFF.

The chain combines TRBV5-1 with TRBJ1-4; 7 bases are shared with TRBD1. Trimming cost V 1 base and J 7 bases; bases outside gene matches: 7. Germline V gene lookup returns CDR1 SGHRS and CDR2 YFSETQ. This CDR3 comprises 15 residues. CDR3 DNA: TGCGCCAGCAGCTTGTCTGCGGGACAGCTTGAAAAACTGTTTTTT. Translated, it gives CASSLSAGQLEKLFF. The full variable domain, its missing parts supplied by reference TRBV5-1 and TRBJ1-4, is KAGVTQTPRYLIKTRGQQVTLSCSPISGHRSVSWYQQTPGQGLQFLFEYFSETQRNKGNFPGRFSGRQFSNSRSEMNVSTLELGDSALYLCASSLSAGQLEKLFFGSGTQLSVL.

In its sample, this clone was seen a few times. The genes are TRBV3-1 (or the pseudogene TRBV3-2) and TRBJ1-1, with D maybe TRBD1 (6 bases). This CDR3 region has 12 residues. In germline, CDR1 is LGHDT, CDR2 YNNKEL (reference sequence). V lost 2 bases and J lost 10, with 11 bases in between. CDR3 DNA sequence: TGTGCCAGCAGCCAAATTAGGGGGTTAGCTTTCTTT. Its protein product is CASSQIRGLAFF.

The chain recombines TRBV6-5 with TRBJ1-5, with 10 bases identical to TRBD1. Germline V CDR1 and CDR2: MNHEY, SVGAGI. Trimming took 5 bases from V and 7 from J; bases not matched to a gene: 8. The CDR3 contains 15 residues. The CDR3 sequence: CASSPGTGETQPQHF. In DNA form, the CDR3 reads TGTGCCAGCAGTCCCGGGACAGGGGAAACCCAGCCCCAGCATTTT.

The V and J genes are TRBV20-1 and TRBJ1-2; no reliable D call. This CDR3 has 15 residues. From germline, CDR1 is DFQATT and CDR2 SNEGSKA (reference sequence). V lost 3 bases and J lost 6, with 20 bases in between. The CDR3 coding sequence is TGCAGTGCTAGTCATCTGTTAGACTGGGAGAATGGCTACACCTTC. Translated, it gives CSASHLLDWENGYTF.

The gene calls are TRBV9 and TRBJ2-2; 7 bases are shared with TRBD1. There are 13 residues in the CDR3. The germline V gene has CDR1 SGDLS and CDR2 YYNGEE. V dropped 3 bases and J dropped 7; count of bases not matched to a gene: 3. CDR3 in DNA: TGTGCCAGCAGCGCTAGGGGGCACGGGGAGCTGTTTTTT. It yields the protein CASSARGHGELFF.

The chain recombines TRBV27 with TRBJ1-2, with a possible D match to TRBD1 (6 bases). This CDR3 is 14 amino acids long. Germline CDR1 MNHEY, CDR2 SMNVEV (reference sequence). V was shortened by 6 bases and J by 5 bases, with 16 bases between the two germline ends. DNA for the CDR3: TGTGCCAGCAGATTGACAGGCGCTACGTATGGCTACACCTTC. It yields the protein CASRLTGATYGYTF.

The V call is TRBV5-6, the J call TRBJ1-1; tentative D call: TRBD1 (6 bases). Germline V gene lookup returns CDR1 SGHDT and CDR2 YYEEEE. V gave up 2 bases and J gave up 3 bases, with 11 bases separating them. This CDR3 has 14 residues. The CDR3 DNA reads TGTGCCAGCAGCTTATACAGGGTTCACACTGAAGCTTTCTTT. This gives the protein CASSLYRVHTEAFF.

This rearrangement joins TRBV7-6 to TRBJ2-1; unclear D gene. This CDR3 contains 13 residues. The germline V and J ends were trimmed by 2 bases and 7 bases, with 9 bases remaining between them. From germline, CDR1 is SGHVS and CDR2 FNYEAQ. Here the CDR3 DNA reads TGTGCCAGCAGCTTAACAGATCTAAATGAGCAGTTCTTC. It is translated as CASSLTDLNEQFF.

The CDR3 loop is CASSLDVGSGGQGALDEQYF. The CDR3 DNA is TGTGCCAGCAGCTTAGATGTGGGTAGCGGTGGGCAGGGGGCATTGGACGAGCAGTACTTC. The rearrangement joins TRBV11-3 to TRBJ2-7; 8 bases line up with TRBD1. This CDR3 comprises 20 residues. Germline values: CDR1 SGHNT, CDR2 YENEEA. V lost 0 bases, J lost 5 bases, and 21 bases stayed unmatched. Full variable domain (missing parts from reference TRBV11-3 and TRBJ2-7): EAGVVQSPRYKIIEKKQPVAFWCNPISGHNTLYWYLQNLGQGPELLIRYENEEAVDDSQLPKDRFSAERLKGVDSTLKIQPAELGDSAVYLCASSLDVGSGGQGALDEQYFGPGTRLTVT.

The chain carries TRBV4-1 and TRBJ2-1; 8 positions agree with TRBD2. Germline values: CDR1 MGHRA, CDR2 YSYEKL. V lost 4 bases and J lost 10; bases outside the gene matches: 6. This CDR3 region has 13 residues. The CDR3 nucleotides read TGCGCCAGCAGCCCAAGCGGGGGTAACGAGCAGTTCTTC. This codes for CASSPSGGNEQFF.

This clone occurred once. The CDR3 protein is CASSYEVIGELFF. The DNA of the CDR3 is TGTGCCAGCAGTTACGAGGTCATCGGGGAGCTGTTTTTT. The rearrangement joins TRBV6-5 to TRBJ2-2; D gene uncertain. This CDR3 has 13 residues. CDR1 is MNHEY and CDR2 is SVGAGI in the germline V gene. Trimming took off 2 bases at V and 7 bases at J, with 8 bases between the two ends.

The CDR3, as DNA: TGTGCCAGCTCAGCTGAGAACTATAATTCACCCCTCCACTTT. It yields the protein CASSAENYNSPLHF. The rearrangement joins TRBV18 to TRBJ1-6; D is unresolved. The germline CDR1 and CDR2 sequences are KGHSH and LQKENI. The V gene lost 5 bases and the J gene lost 3 bases, with 8 bases spanning the gap. This CDR3 is 14 amino acids long.

The chain is built from TRBV6-5 and TRBJ2-7; 7 bases are shared with TRBD1. CDR1 and CDR2 from the germline V gene are MNHEY and SVGAGI. Unmatched junction bases numbered 3, after V lost 7 bases and J lost 0 bases. The CDR3 length is 13 residues. This CDR3 reads CASIGTASYEQYF. The CDR3 bases are TGTGCCAGCATAGGGACAGCCTCCTACGAGCAGTACTTC.

The V gene is TRBV18, the J gene TRBJ1-2; 7 nucleotides match TRBD1. Germline V gives CDR1 KGHSH, CDR2 LQKENI. The CDR3 totals 13 residues. Germline trimming cut 3 bases from V and 5 bases from J; bases unmatched to any gene: 3. The CDR3 here is CASSPTGTYGYTF. Written as DNA, the CDR3 is TGTGCCAGCTCACCGACAGGGACTTATGGCTACACCTTC. Variable domain in full (rest from reference TRBV18 and TRBJ1-2): NAGVMQNPRHLVRRRGQEARLRCSPMKGHSHVYWYRQLPEEGLKFMVYLQKENIIDESGMPKERFSAEFPKEGPSILRIQQVVRGDSAAYFCASSPTGTYGYTFGSGTRLTVV.